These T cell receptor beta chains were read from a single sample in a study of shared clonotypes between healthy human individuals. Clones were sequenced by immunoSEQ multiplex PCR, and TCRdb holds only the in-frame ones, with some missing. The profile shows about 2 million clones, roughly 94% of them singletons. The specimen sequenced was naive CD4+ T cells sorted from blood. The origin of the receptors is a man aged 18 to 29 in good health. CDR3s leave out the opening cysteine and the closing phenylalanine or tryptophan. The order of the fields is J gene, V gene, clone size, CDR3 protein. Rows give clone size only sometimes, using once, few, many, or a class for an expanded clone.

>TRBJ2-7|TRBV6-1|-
ASSRGQIYEQY
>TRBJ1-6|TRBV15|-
ATSRATRTGKKLSSYNSPLH
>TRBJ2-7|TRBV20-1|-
SAISRDEQY
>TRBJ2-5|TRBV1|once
TSSPRGETQY
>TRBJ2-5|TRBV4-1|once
ASSPSGGEETQY
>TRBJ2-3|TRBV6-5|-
ASRRGGPTDTQY
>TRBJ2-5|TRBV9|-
ASRSGAGETQY
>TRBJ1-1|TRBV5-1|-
ASRPSRGMNTEAF
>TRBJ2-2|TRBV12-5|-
ASGPSRPLNTGELF
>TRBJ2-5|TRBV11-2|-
ASSSLRGQETQY
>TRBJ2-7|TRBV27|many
ASSETGWTSYEQY
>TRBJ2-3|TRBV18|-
ASSLLPSGGSSDTQY
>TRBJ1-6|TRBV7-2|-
ASSFGTENSPLH
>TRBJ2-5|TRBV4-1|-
ASSQDWGQGARETQY
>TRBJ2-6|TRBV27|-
ASSLASGANVLT
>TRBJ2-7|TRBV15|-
ATSRDKTRYEQY
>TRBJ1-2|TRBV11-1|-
ASSFQGDGGYT
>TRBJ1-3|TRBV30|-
AWDRDPGSGNTIY
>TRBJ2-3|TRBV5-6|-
ASSLGRLSRDTQY